The next 19 T cell receptor beta chains were all read from a single sample in a study of tumor-infiltrating lymphocytes in primary liver carcinoma. Starting from 500 ng of total RNA, TCR beta cDNA was produced with a primer in the constant region. Nested multiplex PCR, run for three rounds with slightly modified ARM-PCR, yielded TCR beta libraries. Two initial PCR rounds of 10 to 11 cycles each paired TRBV1-TRBV30 forward primers with a C-beta reverse primer. TCRdb itself ran the multiplex PCR reads through MiXCR, one entry per CDR3 protein. The sample lists approximately 330,000 distinct CDR3 sequences, approximately 64% occurring once. Germline DNA was extracted too, while blood RNA derived from unsorted whole blood. The sequenced material came from peripheral blood. The receptors come from a man aged 40-50 years with primary liver carcinoma and hepatitis B virus infection.

The count of this clonotype is one. A much larger clone lies one base from this, so it may be a read error. This chain joins TRBV5-1 and TRBJ2-5; no clear D gene. Germline-derived CDR1 and CDR2 are SGHRS and YFSETQ. The CDR3 totals 13 residues. This chain's CDR3 is CASSSWTANTPYF. DNA of the CDR3: TGCGCCAGCAGCTCATGGACGGCCAACACCCCGTACTTC.

Ten or more counts support this clonotype. The rearrangement links TRBV29-1 to TRBJ2-3, with 8 positions matching TRBD2. V lost 6 bases, J lost 3 bases, and 5 bases stayed unmatched. This CDR3 is 13 amino acids long. Germline assignment: CDR1 SQVTM and CDR2 ANQGSEA. The CDR3 region is CSVGTRMTDTQYF. The DNA for the CDR3 is TGCAGCGTAGGGACTAGGATGACAGATACGCAGTATTTT.

Concerning this clonotype itself: The germline gene is not matched at one end of the junction; a read error may be the cause. The gene calls are TRBV6-5 and TRBJ2-7; TRBD1 agrees at 7 bases. Germline loops: CDR1 MNHEY, CDR2 SVGAGI. The CDR3 sequence is 15 residues long. CDR3 sequence: CASSYTGTATYEQYF. CDR3 nucleotides: TGTGCCAGCAGTTACACCGGGACAGCGACCTATGAGCAGTACTTC.

This clonotype was recorded at least ten times. The V and J genes are TRBV6-5 and TRBJ1-5, with 7 bases lining up with TRBD1. The CDR3 length is 14 residues. Looked up from germline, CDR1 is MNHEY and CDR2 is SVGAGI. Unmatched junction bases numbered 4, after V lost 6 bases and J lost 2 bases. CDR3: CASRPRGGNQPQHF. CDR3 in DNA: TGTGCCAGCAGACCCAGGGGGGGCAATCAGCCCCAGCATTTT.

Notes on this clonotype: The junction departs from germline at one end; a sequencing error may be responsible. The rearrangement uses TRBV7-3 and TRBJ2-1; 7 bases agree with TRBD1. The CDR3 covers 15 residues. The germline V gene encodes CDR1 SGHTA and CDR2 FQGTGA. The CDR3 sequence is CASSILGGGYNVQFF. DNA for the CDR3: TGTGCTAGCAGTATACTAGGGGGCGGCTACAATGTGCAGTTCTTC.

Of note for this clonotype: This may be a read error: a much more frequent sequence differs by one nucleotide. The chain has TRBV4-3 and TRBJ2-2; no clear D. Looked up from germline, CDR1 is LGHNA and CDR2 is YSLEER. The CDR3 sequence is 15 residues long. Between the trimmed V and J ends, which lost 0 bases and 7 bases, there was a span of 12 bases. The CDR3 spells CASSQDFGWSGELFF. The CDR3 nucleotides are TGCGCCAGCAGCCAAGATTTCGGCTGGAGCGGGGAGCTGTTTTTT.

Concerning this clonotype itself: One end of the junction is discordant with germline, which a read error may explain. The rearrangement joins TRBV5-5 to TRBJ1-1; D ambiguous. The V gene's germline CDR1 is SGHKS and CDR2 YYEKEE (reference sequence). This CDR3 has 16 amino acids. The DNA of the CDR3 is TGTGCCAGCAGCCCTGCGCCGGGGATGGTGAACATTGAAGCTTTCTTT. This sequence encodes CASSPAPGMVNIEAFF.

This clonotype was seen ten or more times. The genes are TRBV6-5 and TRBJ2-3; D is unclear. This CDR3 is 13 amino acids long. V was shortened by 8 bases and J by 2 bases, with 11 bases between the two germline ends. The germline gives CDR1 MNHEY, CDR2 SVGAGI. CDR3 coding DNA: TGTGCCAGCCTTAACGGGTACACAGATACGCAGTATTTT. It encodes CASLNGYTDTQYF.

A word on this clonotype: Germline and junction disagree at one end, which may indicate a read error. The chain has TRBV11-1 and TRBJ2-5; no firm D call. The CDR3 extends over 14 amino acids. Germline loops: CDR1 SGHAT, CDR2 FQDESV (reference sequence). The CDR3 nucleotides are TGTGCCAGTAGCTTAGGATCTTCTCGGGAGACCCAGTACTTC. Amino acids: CASSLGSSRETQYF.

A few counts support this clonotype. The CDR3 bases are TGTGCCATCAGTGGAACGGGCCAGACTGGGGGAGGTCCCCACAATGAGCAGTTCTTC. Translation: CAISGTGQTGGGPHNEQFF. The rearrangement links TRBV10-3 to TRBJ2-1; a possible D gene is TRBD2 (6 bases). Germline V gives CDR1 ENHRY, CDR2 SYGVKD. V shed 4 bases and J shed 5 bases, with 27 bases lying between them. CDR3 length equals 19 residues.

This chain uses TRBV5-1 with TRBJ2-5; no definite D call. Germline-derived CDR1 and CDR2 are SGHRS and YFSETQ. The CDR3 consists of 15 residues. Trimming stripped 0 bases from V and 5 bases from J, with 14 bases between. The CDR3 nucleotides are TGCGCCAGCAGCTTGGTCGCCCTCACACGGGAGACCCAGTACTTC. It codes for CASSLVALTRETQYF.

In regard to this clonotype: Being one base from a much bigger clone, this may be a read error. J is TRBJ2-5 and V is TRBV5-4; TRBD1 matches 8 bases. Looked up from germline, CDR1 is SGHNT and CDR2 is YYREEE (reference sequence). The length of the CDR3 is 16 residues. V lost 4 bases and J lost 4; bases outside the gene matches: 12. CDR3 nucleotides: TGTGCCAGCAGCCCGGACAGGGCAGAAATCGGAGAGACCCAGTACTTC. It encodes CASSPDRAEIGETQYF.

About this clonotype itself: The junction and the germline gene differ at one end; a read error may be behind it. This chain connects TRBV30 to TRBJ2-1; 9 bases agree with TRBD2. This CDR3 has 15 residues. CDR1 is GTSNPN and CDR2 is SVGIG in the germline V gene (reference sequence). CDR3 DNA: TGTGCCTTGAGTGTACAGCTAGCGGGAAATAATGAGCAGTTCTTC. Protein sequence: CALSVQLAGNNEQFF.

With regard to this clonotype: A much larger clone lies one base from this, so it may be a read error. This chain uses TRBV6-2 or TRBV6-3 with TRBJ2-2; perhaps TRBD2 as D (5 bases). V was pared by 6 bases and J by 2 bases, with 19 bases between. Germline V lookup: CDR1 MNHEY, CDR2 SVGEGT. The CDR3 loop spans 17 amino acids. The DNA for the CDR3 is TGTGCCAGCAGCCGGCCGGCTAGCAGGATAAACACCGGGGAGCTGTTTTTT. Its protein product is CASSRPASRINTGELFF.

As for this clonotype: Lacking the conserved final phenylalanine or tryptophan, this CDR3 likely reflects a read error. J is TRBJ1-2 and V is TRBV11-1; 11 nucleotides line up with TRBD1. This CDR3 has 16 amino acids. CDR1 and CDR2 (germline): SGHAT, FQDESV (reference sequence). In DNA, the CDR3 is TGTTCCAGCAGCGCCCTGGGACAGGGGGGCTCCTATGGCTACACCTTA. This translates into CSSSALGQGGSYGYTL.

This clonotype was observed a handful of times. In nucleotides, the CDR3 is TGCGCCAGCAGCTCGACTAGCGGGAGTTACACCGGGGAGCTGTTTTTT. This translates into CASSSTSGSYTGELFF. This sequence joins TRBV5-1 and TRBJ2-2; 12 bases align to TRBD2. This CDR3 has 16 residues. Germline V gene data show CDR1 as SGHRS and CDR2 as YFSETQ. The V segment lost 3 bases and the J segment 3 bases; nucleotides outside the gene matches: 3.

A note on this clonotype: A read error is possible here, since a much larger clone lies one base away. The chain combines TRBV6-6 with TRBJ2-7; the D is unclear. The CDR3 is 16 amino acids. The V gene lost 7 bases and the J gene lost 0 bases, with 19 bases spanning the gap. CDR1 is MNHNY and CDR2 is SVGAGI in the germline V gene (reference sequence). The CDR3, as DNA: TGTGCCAGCAATTATTTAGAAACAGCCGACTCCTACGAGCAGTACTTC. Amino acids: CASNYLETADSYEQYF.

The chain couples TRBV29-1 to TRBJ2-7; TRBD1 is a possible D gene (5 bases). This CDR3 contains 12 residues. Germline V gene data show CDR1 as SQVTM and CDR2 as ANQGSEA. The germline V and J ends were trimmed by 4 bases and 1 base, with 8 bases remaining between them. In DNA, the CDR3 is TGCAGCGTTGTGACAGTATCCTACGAGCAGTACTTC. Amino acid sequence: CSVVTVSYEQYF.

This clonotype was recorded once. This rearrangement joins TRBV20-1 to TRBJ2-7, with 8 bases aligning to TRBD1. The CDR3 is 14 amino acids. Germline CDR1 and CDR2: DFQATT and SNEGSKA (reference sequence). Trimming took 0 bases from V and 4 from J; bases not matched to a gene: 5. The DNA of the CDR3 is TGCAGTGCTAGAGATCGGACAGGGTTTTACGAGCAGTACTTC. Residues: CSARDRTGFYEQYF.